The source of this T cell receptor beta chain is a study of tumor-infiltrating lymphocytes in localized non-small cell lung cancer. Clones were sequenced by immunoSEQ multiplex PCR, and TCRdb holds only the in-frame ones, with some missing. The table lists approximately 9,700 clones, about 76% of them singletons, with about a fifth in the top ten. The germline V gene has CDR1 SNHLY and CDR2 FYNNEI. Between the trimmed V and J ends, which lost 8 bases and 0 bases, there was a span of 8 bases. The CDR3 has 12 amino acids. This clone showed up just a few times. Its specificity is unknown. Study-wide findings and caveats: T-cell fraction did not differ between immunotypes IM1 and IM2. Higher tumor T cell infiltration than in uninvolved lung was supported by TCRbeta sequencing.

Source material: uninvolved lung tissue not adjacent to the tumor. The receptor comes from a human donor with non-small cell lung cancer. The rearrangement joins TRBV2 to TRBJ2-7; no firm D call. The CDR3 region is CASRRSSYEQYF. The CDR3, as DNA: TGTGCCAGCCGCCGGAGCTCCTACGAGCAGTACTTC.